Reported below is one TCR beta chain. The data were obtained in a study of blood T cell repertoires in COVID-19. Per the original data handling: Amplification of reference gene primers was used by the study to estimate nucleated cell counts. Method: immunoSEQ multiplex PCR; TCRdb's copy keeps in-frame clones and lacks some. The V and J calls and clone size are taken from that table; D and trimming were inferred from the DNA. The data show about 270,000 clones, with 85% seen just once and roughly 13% held by the top ten. Sample: peripheral blood. The source is a human donor in a cohort sampled during active COVID-19.

DNA of the CDR3: TGTGCCAGCAGTCGGGGGGGGAGCGTGCAGTTCTTC. Encoded protein: CASSRGGSVQFF. This chain links TRBV6-6 with TRBJ2-1; 8 nucleotides agree with TRBD2. The ends lost 5 bases at V and 12 bases at J; junction bases unmatched: 6. The CDR3 runs 12 residues. The germline V gene has CDR1 MNHNY and CDR2 SVGAGI (reference sequence).